The TCR beta chain described here comes from a study of blood T cell repertoires in COVID-19. For the study at large: Sources were T cells, B-cell-depleted T cells, or PBMCs; the material itself was cDNA or gDNA.

As originally analysed: Reference gene primer amplification yielded estimated nucleated cell counts. Sequencing used immunoSEQ multiplex PCR; TCRdb keeps in-frame clones, though not all of them. From that table come the V and J calls and clone size; the DNA was used to work out D and trimming. The sample has approximately 230,000 clones; approximately 89% are singletons. The CDR3 is made up of 15 amino acids. Trimming cost V 0 bases and J 0 bases, with 9 bases left between them. Germline lookup yields CDR1 SGHRS and CDR2 YFSETQ. The rearrangement uses TRBV5-1 and TRBJ1-2; D gene unclear. Sequencing used peripheral blood. The origin of this receptor is a woman in her twenties or thirties with COVID-19, enrolled during active disease. CDR3 region: CASSLGSSANYGYTF. In DNA form, the CDR3 reads TGCGCCAGCAGCTTGGGGTCTAGTGCTAACTATGGCTACACCTTC.